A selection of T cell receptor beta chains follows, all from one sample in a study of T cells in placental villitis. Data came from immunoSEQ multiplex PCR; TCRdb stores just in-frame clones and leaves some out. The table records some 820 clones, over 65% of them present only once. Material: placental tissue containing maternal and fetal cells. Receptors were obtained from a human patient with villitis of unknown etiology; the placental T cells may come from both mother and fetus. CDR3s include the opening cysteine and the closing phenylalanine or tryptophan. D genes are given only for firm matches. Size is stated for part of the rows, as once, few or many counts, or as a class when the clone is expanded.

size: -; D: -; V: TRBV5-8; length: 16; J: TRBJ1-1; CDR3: CASSLVGGGINAEAFF; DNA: TGTGCCAGCAGCTTGGTCGGAGGGGGGATCAACGCTGAAGCTTTCTTT
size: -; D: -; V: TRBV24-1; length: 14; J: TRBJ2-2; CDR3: CATGGDANTGELFF; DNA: TGTGCCACCGGCGGGGACGCGAACACCGGGGAGCTGTTTTTT
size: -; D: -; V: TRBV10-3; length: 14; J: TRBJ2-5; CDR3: CAISEPSLQETQYF; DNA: TGTGCCATCAGTGAGCCGTCGCTTCAAGAGACCCAGTACTTC
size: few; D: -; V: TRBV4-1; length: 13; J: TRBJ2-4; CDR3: CASSQEEGDIQYF; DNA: TGCGCCAGCAGCCAAGAGGAGGGAGACATTCAGTACTTC
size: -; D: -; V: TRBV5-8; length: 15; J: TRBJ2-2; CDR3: CASSLIRGSTGELFF; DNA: TGTGCCAGCAGCTTGATAAGGGGGTCGACCGGGGAGCTATTTTTT
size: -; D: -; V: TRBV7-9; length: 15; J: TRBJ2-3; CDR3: CASSLTPGHLSTQYF; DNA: TGTGCCAGCAGCTTAACACCGGGACATCTGTCGACGCAGTATTTT
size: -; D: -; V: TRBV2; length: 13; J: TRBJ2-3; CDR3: CASRRSGTDTQYF; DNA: TGTGCCAGCAGACGAAGCGGCACAGATACGCAGTATTTT
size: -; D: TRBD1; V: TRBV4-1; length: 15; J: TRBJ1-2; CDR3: CASSQDMTGVYGYTF; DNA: TGCGCCAGCAGCCAAGATATGACAGGGGTCTATGGCTACACCTTC
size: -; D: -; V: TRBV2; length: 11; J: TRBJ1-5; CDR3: CASRYNQPQHF; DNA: TGTGCCAGCAGATACAATCAGCCCCAGCATTTT
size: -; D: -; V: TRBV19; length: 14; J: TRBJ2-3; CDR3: CATAIVASTDTQYF; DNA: TGTGCCACCGCGATTGTGGCTAGCACAGATACGCAGTATTTT
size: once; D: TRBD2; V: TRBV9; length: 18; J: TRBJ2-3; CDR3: CASASGLAGSLRADTQYF; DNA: TGTGCCAGCGCAAGTGGACTAGCGGGATCCCTAAGGGCAGATACGCAGTATTTT
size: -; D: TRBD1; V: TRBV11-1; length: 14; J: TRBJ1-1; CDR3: CASSLRQGGTEAFF; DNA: TGTGCCAGCAGCTTAAGACAGGGAGGCACTGAAGCTTTCTTT
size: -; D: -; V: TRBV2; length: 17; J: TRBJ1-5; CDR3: CASSAGAEALKNQPQHF; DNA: TGTGCCAGCAGTGCAGGGGCAGAAGCATTGAAAAATCAGCCCCAGCATTTT
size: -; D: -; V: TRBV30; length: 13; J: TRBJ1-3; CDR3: CAWSHYSGNTIYF; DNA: TGTGCCTGGAGTCACTACTCTGGAAACACCATATATTTT
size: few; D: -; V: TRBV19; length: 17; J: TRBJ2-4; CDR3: CASSGTAGGVRRNIQYF; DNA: TGTGCCAGTAGTGGAACGGCAGGGGGGGTAAGGAGAAACATTCAGTACTTC
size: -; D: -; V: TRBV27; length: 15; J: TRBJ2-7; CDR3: CASSPSDGSSYEQYF; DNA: TGTGCCAGCAGTCCCTCTGATGGGTCCTCCTACGAGCAGTACTTC
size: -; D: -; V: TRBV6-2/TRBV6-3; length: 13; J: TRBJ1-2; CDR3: CASSLGVVVPYTF; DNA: TGTGCCAGCAGCCTCGGTGTTGTGGTGCCCTACACCTTC
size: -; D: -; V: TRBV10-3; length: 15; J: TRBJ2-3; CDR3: CAISEGGAHTDTQYF; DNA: TGTGCCATCAGTGAGGGGGGGGCACACACAGATACGCAGTATTTT
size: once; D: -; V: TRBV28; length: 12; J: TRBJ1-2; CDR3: CASSSTAYGYTF; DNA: TGTGCCAGCAGTTCGACAGCCTATGGCTACACCTTC
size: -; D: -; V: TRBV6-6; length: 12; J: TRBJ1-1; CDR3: CASSYGDTEAFF; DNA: TGTGCCAGCAGTTACGGGGACACTGAAGCTTTCTTT
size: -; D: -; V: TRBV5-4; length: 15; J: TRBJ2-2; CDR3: CASQIQGPGTGELFF; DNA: TGTGCCAGCCAGATACAAGGGCCAGGAACCGGGGAGCTGTTTTTT
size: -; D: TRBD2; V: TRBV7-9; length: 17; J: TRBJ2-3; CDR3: CASSSPQTSGSTDTQYF; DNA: TGTGCCAGCAGCTCGCCCCAGACTAGCGGGAGCACAGATACGCAGTATTTT
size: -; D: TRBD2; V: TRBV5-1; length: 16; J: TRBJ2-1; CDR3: CASSRRTSAGDNEQFF; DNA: TGCGCCAGCAGCAGACGGACTAGTGCGGGGGACAATGAGCAGTTCTTC
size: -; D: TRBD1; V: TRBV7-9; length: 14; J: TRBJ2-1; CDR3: CASSLTGGYNEQFF; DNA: TGTGCCAGCAGCTTGACAGGGGGCTACAATGAGCAGTTCTTC
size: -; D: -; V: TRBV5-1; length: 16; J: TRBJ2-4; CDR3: CASSLVGRLPKNIQYF; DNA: TGCGCCAGCAGCTTGGTGGGCCGTCTACCCAAAAACATTCAGTACTTC
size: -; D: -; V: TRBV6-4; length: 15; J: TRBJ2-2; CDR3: CATPLGTSNTGELFF; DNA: TGTGCCACCCCGCTTGGGACTTCTAACACCGGGGAGCTGTTTTTT
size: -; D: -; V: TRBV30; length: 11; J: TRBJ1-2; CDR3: CASEQGGGYTF; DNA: TGTGCCTCTGAACAGGGAGGCGGCTACACCTTC
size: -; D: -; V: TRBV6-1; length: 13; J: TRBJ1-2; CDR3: CASSEKGAGGYTF; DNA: TGTGCCAGCAGTGAAAAAGGGGCGGGTGGCTACACCTTC
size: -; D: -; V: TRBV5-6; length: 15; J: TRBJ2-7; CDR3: CASSLRGARSYEQYF; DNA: TGTGCCAGCAGCTTGCGAGGGGCCCGCTCCTACGAGCAGTACTTC
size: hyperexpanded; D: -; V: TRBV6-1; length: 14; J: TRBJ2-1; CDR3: CASSDTSGSNEQFF; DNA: TGTGCCAGCAGTGATACCTCCGGGAGCAATGAGCAGTTCTTC
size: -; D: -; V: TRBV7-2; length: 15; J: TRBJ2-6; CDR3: CASSFRVTGANVLTF; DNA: TGTGCCAGCAGCTTCCGGGTTACTGGGGCCAACGTCCTGACTTTC
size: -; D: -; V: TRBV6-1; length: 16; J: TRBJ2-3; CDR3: CASSEEPSASTDTQYF; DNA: TGTGCCAGCAGTGAGGAGCCTAGCGCGTCCACAGATACGCAGTATTTT
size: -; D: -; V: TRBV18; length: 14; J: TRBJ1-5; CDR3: CASSPAIEGQPQHF; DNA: TGTGCCAGCTCACCAGCGATAGAAGGTCAGCCCCAGCATTTT
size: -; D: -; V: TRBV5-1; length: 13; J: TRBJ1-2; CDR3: CASSLEGGYGYTF; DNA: TGCGCCAGCAGCTTGGAAGGTGGCTATGGCTACACCTTC
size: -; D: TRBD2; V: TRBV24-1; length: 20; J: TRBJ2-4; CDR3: CATSDFRGSPPRQAKNIQYF; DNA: TGTGCCACCAGTGATTTTCGCGGGAGCCCCCCCCGGCAAGCCAAAAACATTCAGTACTTC
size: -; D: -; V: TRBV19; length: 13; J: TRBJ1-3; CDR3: CASSASRGNTIYF; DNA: TGTGCCAGTTCTGCCTCAAGGGGAAACACCATATATTTT
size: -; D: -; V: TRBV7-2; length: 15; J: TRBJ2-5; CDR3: CASSLGWGGKETQYF; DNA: TGTGCCAGCAGCTTAGGATGGGGCGGGAAAGAGACCCAGTACTTC
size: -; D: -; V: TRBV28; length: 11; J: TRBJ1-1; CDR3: CASSLVREAFF; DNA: TGTGCCAGCAGTCTTGTACGAGAAGCTTTCTTT
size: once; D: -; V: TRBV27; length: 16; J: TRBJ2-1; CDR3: CASSLYWGMSYNEQFF; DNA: TGTGCCAGCAGTTTATATTGGGGAATGTCATACAATGAGCAGTTCTTC
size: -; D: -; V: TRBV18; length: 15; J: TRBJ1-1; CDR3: CASSPRGILGTEAFF; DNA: TGTGCCAGCTCACCCCGGGGCATTTTAGGCACTGAAGCTTTCTTT
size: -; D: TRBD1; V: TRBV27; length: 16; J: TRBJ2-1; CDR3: CASSASPGQPNNEQFF; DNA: TGTGCCAGCAGTGCAAGCCCGGGACAGCCCAACAATGAGCAGTTCTTC
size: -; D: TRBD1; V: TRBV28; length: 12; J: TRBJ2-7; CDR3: CASMDRGYEQYF; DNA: TGTGCCAGCATGGACAGGGGGTACGAGCAGTACTTC
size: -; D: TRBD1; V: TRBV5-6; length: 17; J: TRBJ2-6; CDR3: CASSFRDSLSGANVLIF; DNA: TGTGCCAGCAGCTTCCGGGACAGCCTCTCTGGGGCCAACGTCCTGATTTTC
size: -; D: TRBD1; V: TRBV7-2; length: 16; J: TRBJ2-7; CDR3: CASNILTGLDSYEQYF; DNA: TGTGCCAGCAACATCCTGACAGGGTTGGACTCCTACGAGCAGTACTTC
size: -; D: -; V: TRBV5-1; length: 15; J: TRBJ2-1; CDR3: CASSFRLDDRGRLFF; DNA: TGCGCCAGCAGCTTTCGTTTGGACGATCGGGGAAGGCTGTTCTTC
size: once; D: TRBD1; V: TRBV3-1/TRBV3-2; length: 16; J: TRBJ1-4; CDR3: CASSPDPGTGFEKLFF; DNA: TGTGCCAGCAGCCCCGATCCCGGGACAGGGTTTGAAAAACTGTTTTTT
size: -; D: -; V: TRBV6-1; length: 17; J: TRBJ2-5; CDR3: CASSEMGGSGGQETQYF; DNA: TGTGCCAGCAGTGAAATGGGTGGGTCTGGGGGCCAAGAGACCCAGTACTTC
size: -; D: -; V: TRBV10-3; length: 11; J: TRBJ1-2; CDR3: CAAAGSGGYTF; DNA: TGTGCCGCGGCAGGGTCTGGTGGCTACACCTTC
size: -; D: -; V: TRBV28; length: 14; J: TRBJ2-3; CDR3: CASSFGRYTDTQYF; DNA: TGTGCCAGCAGTTTCGGCCGCTACACAGATACGCAGTATTTT
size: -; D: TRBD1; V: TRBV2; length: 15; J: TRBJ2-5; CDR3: CASSESGQNRETQYF; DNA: TGTGCCAGCAGTGAATCGGGACAGAATCGGGAGACCCAGTACTTC
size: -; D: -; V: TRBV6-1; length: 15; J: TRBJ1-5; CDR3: CASSETLGGNQPQHF; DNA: TGTGCCAGCAGTGAAACGTTGGGGGGCAATCAGCCCCAGCATTTT